This T cell receptor (beta chain) was obtained from a study of blood T cell repertoires in COVID-19. This clone was seen more than once but under ten times. Some clones are missing from TCRdb's copy, which holds only in-frame ones; the method was immunoSEQ multiplex PCR. Of approximately 170,000 clones detected, approximately 80% appear once; the ten largest clones hold 5% to 6%. The sample taken for sequencing was PBMCs or T cells enriched from blood (not recorded which). The clonotype comes from a man in his forties who had recovered from COVID-19.

CDR3 sequence (DNA): TGTGCCAGCAGGGCCCCGGACAGGGACTATGGCTACACCTTC. It codes for CASRAPDRDYGYTF. The chain uses TRBV2 and TRBJ1-2, with TRBD1 identical over 8 bases. CDR3 length equals 14 residues. After removal of 6 bases from V and 3 bases from J, the junction contained 6 bases not matched to a gene. CDR1 SNHLY and CDR2 FYNNEI come from the germline V gene.